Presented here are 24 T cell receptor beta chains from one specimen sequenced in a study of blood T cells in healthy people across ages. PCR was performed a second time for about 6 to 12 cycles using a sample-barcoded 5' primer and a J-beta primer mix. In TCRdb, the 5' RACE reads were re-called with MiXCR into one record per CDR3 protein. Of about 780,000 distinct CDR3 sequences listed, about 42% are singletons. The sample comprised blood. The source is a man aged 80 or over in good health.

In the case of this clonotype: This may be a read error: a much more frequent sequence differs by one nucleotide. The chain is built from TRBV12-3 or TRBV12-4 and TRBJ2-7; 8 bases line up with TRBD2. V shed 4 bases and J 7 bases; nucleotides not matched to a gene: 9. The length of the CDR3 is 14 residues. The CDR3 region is CASSYLREEREQYF. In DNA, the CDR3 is TGTGCCAGCAGTTATCTGCGGGAGGAGAGGGAGCAGTACTTC.

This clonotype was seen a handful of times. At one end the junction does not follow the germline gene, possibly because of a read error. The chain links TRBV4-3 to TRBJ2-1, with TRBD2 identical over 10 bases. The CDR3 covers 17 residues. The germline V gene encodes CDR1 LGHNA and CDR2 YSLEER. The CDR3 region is CANSRLRTSGGGNEQFF. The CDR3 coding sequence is TGCGCCAACAGCCGCCTAAGGACTAGCGGAGGGGGTAATGAGCAGTTCTTC.

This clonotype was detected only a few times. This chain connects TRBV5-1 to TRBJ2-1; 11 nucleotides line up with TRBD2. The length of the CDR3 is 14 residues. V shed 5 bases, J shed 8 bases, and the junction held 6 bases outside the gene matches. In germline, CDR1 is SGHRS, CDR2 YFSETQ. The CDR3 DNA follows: TGCGCCAGCAGACTAGCGGGAGAACTCCATGAGCAGTTCTTC. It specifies CASRLAGELHEQFF.

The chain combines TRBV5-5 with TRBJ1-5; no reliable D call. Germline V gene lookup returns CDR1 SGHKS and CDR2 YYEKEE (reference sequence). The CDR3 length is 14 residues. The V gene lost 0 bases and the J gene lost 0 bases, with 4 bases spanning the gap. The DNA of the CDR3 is TGTGCCAGCAGCTTGGCAGTTAGCAATCAGCCCCAGCATTTT. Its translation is CASSLAVSNQPQHF.

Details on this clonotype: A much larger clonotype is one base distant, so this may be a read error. The DNA of the CDR3 is TGTGCCAGCAGTTTTGCGTCCACCGGGATTAGTAGTGAGACCCAGTACTTC. Its translation: CASSFASTGISSETQYF. This chain uses TRBV28 with TRBJ2-7; D might be TRBD2 (5 bases). The J call may not be correct, given that the DNA end is closer to TRBJ2-5. Germline CDR1 reads MDHEN; CDR2 reads SYDVKM. The CDR3 runs to 17 residues.

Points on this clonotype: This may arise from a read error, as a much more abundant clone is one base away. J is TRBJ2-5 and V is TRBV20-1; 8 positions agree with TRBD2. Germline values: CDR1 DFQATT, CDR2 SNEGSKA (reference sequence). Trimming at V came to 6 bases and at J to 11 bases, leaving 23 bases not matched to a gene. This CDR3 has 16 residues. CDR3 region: CSAEASGSFVGNEQYF. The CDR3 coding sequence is TGCAGTGCAGAGGCGAGCGGGAGTTTTGTAGGCAATGAGCAGTACTTC.

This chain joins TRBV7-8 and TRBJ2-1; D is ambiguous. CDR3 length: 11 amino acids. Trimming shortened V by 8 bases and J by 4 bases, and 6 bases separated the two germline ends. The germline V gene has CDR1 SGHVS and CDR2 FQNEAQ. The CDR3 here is CASARYNEQFF. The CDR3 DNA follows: TGTGCCAGCGCACGGTACAATGAGCAGTTCTTC.

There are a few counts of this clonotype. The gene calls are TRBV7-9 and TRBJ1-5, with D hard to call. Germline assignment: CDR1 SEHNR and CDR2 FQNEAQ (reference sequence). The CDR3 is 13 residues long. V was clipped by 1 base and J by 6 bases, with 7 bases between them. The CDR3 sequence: CASSLEGPQPQHF. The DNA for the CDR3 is TGTGCCAGCAGCTTAGAGGGTCCTCAGCCCCAGCATTTT.

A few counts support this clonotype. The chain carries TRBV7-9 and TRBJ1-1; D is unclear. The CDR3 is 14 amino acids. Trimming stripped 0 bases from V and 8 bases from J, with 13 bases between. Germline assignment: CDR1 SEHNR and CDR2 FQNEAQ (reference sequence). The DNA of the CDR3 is TGTGCCAGCAGCTTAGCGAGTACGGGTTCAGAAGCTTTCTTT. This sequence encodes CASSLASTGSEAFF. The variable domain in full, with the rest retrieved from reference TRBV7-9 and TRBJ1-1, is DTGVSQNPRHKITKRGQNVTFRCDPISEHNRLYWYRQTLGQGPEFLTYFQNEAQLEKSRLLSDRFSAERPKGSFSTLEIQRTEQGDSAMYLCASSLASTGSEAFFGQGTRLTVV.

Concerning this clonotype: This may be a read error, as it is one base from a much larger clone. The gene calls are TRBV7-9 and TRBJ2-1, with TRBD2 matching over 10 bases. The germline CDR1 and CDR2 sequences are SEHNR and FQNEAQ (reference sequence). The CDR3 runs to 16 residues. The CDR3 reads CVSSPVSGRAFNEQFF. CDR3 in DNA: TGTGTCAGCAGCCCCGTGAGCGGGAGGGCCTTCAATGAGCAGTTCTTC.

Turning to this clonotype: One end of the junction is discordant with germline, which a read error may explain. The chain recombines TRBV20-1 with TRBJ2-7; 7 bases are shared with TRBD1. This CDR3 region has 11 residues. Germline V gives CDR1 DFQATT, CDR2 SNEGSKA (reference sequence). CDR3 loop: CSAQTGSEQNF. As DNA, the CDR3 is TGCAGTGCTCAGACAGGGTCGGAGCAGAACTTC.

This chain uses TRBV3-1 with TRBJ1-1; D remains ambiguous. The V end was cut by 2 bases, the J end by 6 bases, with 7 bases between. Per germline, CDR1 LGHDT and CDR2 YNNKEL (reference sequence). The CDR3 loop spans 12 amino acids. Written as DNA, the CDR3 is TGTGCCAGCAGCCAATTCGGGGCTGAAGCTTTCTTT. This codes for CASSQFGAEAFF.

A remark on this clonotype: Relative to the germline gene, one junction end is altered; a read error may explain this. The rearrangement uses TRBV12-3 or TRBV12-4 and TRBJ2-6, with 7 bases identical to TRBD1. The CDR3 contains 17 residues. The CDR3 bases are TGTGCCAGTAGTTTAGGGACAGCCGACTCTGGGGCCAACGTCCTGACTTTC. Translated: CASSLGTADSGANVLTF.

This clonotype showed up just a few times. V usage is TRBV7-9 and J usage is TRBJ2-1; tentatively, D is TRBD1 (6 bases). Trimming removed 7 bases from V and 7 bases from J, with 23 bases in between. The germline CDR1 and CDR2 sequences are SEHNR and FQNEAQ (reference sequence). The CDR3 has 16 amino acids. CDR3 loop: CASNSLQGQGMNEQFF. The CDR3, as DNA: TGTGCCAGCAACTCCCTCCAGGGGCAGGGAATGAATGAGCAGTTCTTC.

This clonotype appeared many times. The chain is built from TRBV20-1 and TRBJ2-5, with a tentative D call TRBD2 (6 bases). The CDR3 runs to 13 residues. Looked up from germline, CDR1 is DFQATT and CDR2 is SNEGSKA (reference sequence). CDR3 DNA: TGCAGCCCGACGCCCCGGACTAAAGAGACCCAGTACTTC. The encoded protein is CSPTPRTKETQYF.

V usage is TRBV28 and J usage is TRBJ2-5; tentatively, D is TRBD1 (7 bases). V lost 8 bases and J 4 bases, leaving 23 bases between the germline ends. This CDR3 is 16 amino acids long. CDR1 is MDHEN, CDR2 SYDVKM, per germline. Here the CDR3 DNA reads TGTGCCAGCCCCCAAAGGGGGGCAGGGGGAGGAGAGACCCAGTACTTC. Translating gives CASPQRGAGGGETQYF.

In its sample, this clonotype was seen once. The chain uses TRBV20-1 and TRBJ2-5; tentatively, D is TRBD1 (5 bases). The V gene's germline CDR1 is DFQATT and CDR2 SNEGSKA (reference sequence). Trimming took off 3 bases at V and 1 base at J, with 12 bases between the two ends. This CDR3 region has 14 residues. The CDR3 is CSASCPGRQETQYF. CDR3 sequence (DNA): TGCAGTGCTAGTTGTCCAGGGCGCCAAGAGACCCAGTACTTC.

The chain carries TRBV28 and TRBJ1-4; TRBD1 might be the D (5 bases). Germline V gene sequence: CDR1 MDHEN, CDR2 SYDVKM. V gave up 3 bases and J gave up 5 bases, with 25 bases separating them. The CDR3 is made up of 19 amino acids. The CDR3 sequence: CASSFVALAGAVENEKLFF. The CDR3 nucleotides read TGTGCCAGCAGTTTTGTGGCCCTCGCCGGGGCGGTAGAGAATGAAAAACTGTTTTTT. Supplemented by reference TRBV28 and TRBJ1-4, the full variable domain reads DVKVTQSSRYLVKRTGEKVFLECVQDMDHENMFWYRQDPGLGLRLIYFSYDVKMKEKGDIPEGYSVSREKKERFSLILESASTNQTSMYLCASSFVALAGAVENEKLFFGSGTQLSVL.

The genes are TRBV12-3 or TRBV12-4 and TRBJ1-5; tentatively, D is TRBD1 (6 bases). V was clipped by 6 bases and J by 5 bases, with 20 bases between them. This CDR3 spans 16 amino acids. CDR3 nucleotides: TGTGCCAGCAGCCGACCCTCGGAGGGGGGGCATCAGCCCCAGCATTTT. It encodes CASSRPSEGGHQPQHF.

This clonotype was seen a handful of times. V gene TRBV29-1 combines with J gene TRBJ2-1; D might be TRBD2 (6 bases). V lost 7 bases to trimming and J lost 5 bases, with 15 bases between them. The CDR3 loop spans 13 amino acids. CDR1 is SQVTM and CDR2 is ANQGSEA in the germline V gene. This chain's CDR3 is CSASLGGNNEQFF. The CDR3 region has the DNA TGCAGCGCCTCCCTTGGAGGGAACAATGAGCAGTTCTTC.

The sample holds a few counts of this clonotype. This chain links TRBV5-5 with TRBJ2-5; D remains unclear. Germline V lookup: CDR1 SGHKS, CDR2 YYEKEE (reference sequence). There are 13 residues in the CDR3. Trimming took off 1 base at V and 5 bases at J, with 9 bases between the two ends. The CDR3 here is CASSLYGQETQYF. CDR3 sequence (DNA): TGTGCCAGCAGCTTGTATGGGCAGGAGACCCAGTACTTC. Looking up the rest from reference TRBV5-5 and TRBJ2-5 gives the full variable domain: DAGVTQSPTHLIKTRGQQVTLRCSPISGHKSVSWYQQVLGQGPQFIFQYYEKEERGRGNFPDRFSARQFPNYSSELNVNALLLGDSALYLCASSLYGQETQYFGPGTRLLVL.

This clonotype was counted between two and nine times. Written as DNA, the CDR3 is TGTGCCAGCAGCTTAGACCTGTCCGGGACAGGGAAGCTCTATGGCTACACCTTC. Translated, it gives CASSLDLSGTGKLYGYTF. This rearrangement joins TRBV11-2 to TRBJ1-2; 9 bases are shared with TRBD1. V trimming: 0 bases; J trimming: 4 bases; junction bases outside the gene matches: 12. Germline V gene sequence: CDR1 SGHAT, CDR2 FQNNGV. This CDR3 comprises 18 residues.

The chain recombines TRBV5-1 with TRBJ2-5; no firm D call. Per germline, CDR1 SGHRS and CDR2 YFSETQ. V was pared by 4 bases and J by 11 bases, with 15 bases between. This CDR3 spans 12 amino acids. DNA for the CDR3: TGCGCCAGCAGCCTAAATTTTGGTGGGCAGTACTTC. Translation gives CASSLNFGGQYF.

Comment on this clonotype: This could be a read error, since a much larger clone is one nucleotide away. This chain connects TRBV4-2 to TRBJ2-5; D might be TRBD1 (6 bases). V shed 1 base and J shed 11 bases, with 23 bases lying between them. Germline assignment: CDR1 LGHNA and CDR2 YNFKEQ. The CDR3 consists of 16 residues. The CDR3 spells CASSQGTAARDNEQYF. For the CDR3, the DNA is TGTGCCAGCAGCCAAGGGACGGCGGCTAGGGACAATGAGCAGTACTTC.